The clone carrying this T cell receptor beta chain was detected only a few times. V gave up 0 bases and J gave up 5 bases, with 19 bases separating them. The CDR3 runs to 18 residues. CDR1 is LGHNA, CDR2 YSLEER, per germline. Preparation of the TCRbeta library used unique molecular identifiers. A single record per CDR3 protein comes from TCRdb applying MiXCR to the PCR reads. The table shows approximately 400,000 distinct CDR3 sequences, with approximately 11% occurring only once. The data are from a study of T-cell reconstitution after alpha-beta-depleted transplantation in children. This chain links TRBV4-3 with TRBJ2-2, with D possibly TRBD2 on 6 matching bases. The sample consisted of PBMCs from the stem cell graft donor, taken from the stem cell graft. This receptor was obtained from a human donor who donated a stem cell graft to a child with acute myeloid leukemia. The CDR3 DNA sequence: TGCGCCAGCAGCCAAGACCTGACTAGTAGCGGCGGAACCGGGGAGCTGTTTTTT. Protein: CASSQDLTSSGGTGELFF.